The entry below describes one T cell receptor (beta chain). Only in-frame clones appear in the TCRdb table, and some are missing; sequencing was by immunoSEQ multiplex PCR. Here the sample spans 180,000 or so clones, approximately 87% being singletons. This specimen comes from a study of blood T cell repertoires in COVID-19. Study background: Nucleic acid was either cDNA or gDNA, and it came from T cells, B-cell-depleted T cells, or PBMCs.

Germline loops: CDR1 PRHDT, CDR2 FYEKMQ (reference sequence). The CDR3 runs 15 residues. V shed 0 bases and J shed 1 base, with 9 bases lying between them. This sequence joins TRBV13 and TRBJ1-1; D is uncertain. The sequencing sample was made of peripheral blood. This clonotype was sampled from a man in his late teens or twenties with active or convalescent COVID-19. The chain's CDR3 is CASSLGLTRNTEAFF. CDR3 nucleotides: TGTGCCAGCAGCTTAGGGTTGACAAGGAACACTGAAGCTTTCTTT.